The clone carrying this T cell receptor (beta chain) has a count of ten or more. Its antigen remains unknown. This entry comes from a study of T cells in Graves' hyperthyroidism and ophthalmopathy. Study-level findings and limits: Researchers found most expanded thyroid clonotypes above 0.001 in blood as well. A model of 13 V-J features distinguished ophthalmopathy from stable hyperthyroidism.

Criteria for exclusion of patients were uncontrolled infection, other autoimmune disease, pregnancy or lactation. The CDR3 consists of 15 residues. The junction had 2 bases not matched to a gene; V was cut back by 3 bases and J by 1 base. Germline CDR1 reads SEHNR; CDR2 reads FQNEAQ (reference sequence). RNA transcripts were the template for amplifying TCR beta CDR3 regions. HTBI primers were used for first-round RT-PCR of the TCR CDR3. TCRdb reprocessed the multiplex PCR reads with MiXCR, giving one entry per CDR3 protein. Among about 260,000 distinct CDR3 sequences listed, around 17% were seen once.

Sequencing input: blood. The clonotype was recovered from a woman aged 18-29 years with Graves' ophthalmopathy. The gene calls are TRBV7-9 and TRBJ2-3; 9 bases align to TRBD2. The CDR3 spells CASSFPSGGTDTQYF. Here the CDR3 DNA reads TGTGCCAGCAGCTTCCCTAGCGGGGGCACAGATACGCAGTATTTT.